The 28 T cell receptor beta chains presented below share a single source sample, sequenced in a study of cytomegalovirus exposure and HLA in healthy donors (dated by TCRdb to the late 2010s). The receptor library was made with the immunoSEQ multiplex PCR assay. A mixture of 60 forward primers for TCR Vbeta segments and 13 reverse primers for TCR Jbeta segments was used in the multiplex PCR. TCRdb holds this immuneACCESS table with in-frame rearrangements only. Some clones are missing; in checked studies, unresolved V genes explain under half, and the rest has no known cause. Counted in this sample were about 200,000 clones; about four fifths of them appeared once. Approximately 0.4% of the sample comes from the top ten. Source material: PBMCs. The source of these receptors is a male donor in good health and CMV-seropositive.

This CDR3 is CATSRKEADTQYF. In DNA, the CDR3 is TGTGCCACCTCCCGTAAAGAGGCAGATACGCAGTATTTT. The chain recombines TRBV2 with TRBJ2-3, with D unresolved. The ends were cut back, 10 bases at V and 4 bases at J, with 15 bases in the middle. Germline lookup yields CDR1 SNHLY and CDR2 FYNNEI. The CDR3 has 13 amino acids.

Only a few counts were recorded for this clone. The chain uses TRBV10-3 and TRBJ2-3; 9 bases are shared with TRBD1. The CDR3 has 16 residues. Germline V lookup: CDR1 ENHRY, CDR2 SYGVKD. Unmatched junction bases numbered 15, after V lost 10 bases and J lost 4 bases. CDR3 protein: CATRAPTGGSPDTQYF. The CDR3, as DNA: TGTGCCACAAGAGCTCCAACAGGGGGCTCGCCAGATACGCAGTATTTT.

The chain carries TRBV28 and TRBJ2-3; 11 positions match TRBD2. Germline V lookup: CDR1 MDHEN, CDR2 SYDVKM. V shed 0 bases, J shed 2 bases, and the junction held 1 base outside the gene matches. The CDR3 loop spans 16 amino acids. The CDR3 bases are TGTGCCAGCAGTTTATGGACTAGCGGGGTCACAGATACGCAGTATTTT. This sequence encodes CASSLWTSGVTDTQYF.

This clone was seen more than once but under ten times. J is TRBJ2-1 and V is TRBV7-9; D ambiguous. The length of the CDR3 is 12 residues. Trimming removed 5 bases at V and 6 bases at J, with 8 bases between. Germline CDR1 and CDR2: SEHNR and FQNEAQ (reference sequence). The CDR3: CASSNRSNEQFF. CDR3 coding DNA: TGTGCCAGCAGCAATAGGAGCAATGAGCAGTTCTTC. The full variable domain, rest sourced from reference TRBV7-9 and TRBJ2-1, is DTGVSQNPRHKITKRGQNVTFRCDPISEHNRLYWYRQTLGQGPEFLTYFQNEAQLEKSRLLSDRFSAERPKGSFSTLEIQRTEQGDSAMYLCASSNRSNEQFFGPGTRLTVL.

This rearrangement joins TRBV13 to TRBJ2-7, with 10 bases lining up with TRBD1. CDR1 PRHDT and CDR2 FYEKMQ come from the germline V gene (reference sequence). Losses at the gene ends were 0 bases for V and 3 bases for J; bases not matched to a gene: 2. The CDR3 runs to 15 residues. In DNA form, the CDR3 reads TGTGCCAGCAGCTTAGGGGGGACAGGGGTCTACGAGCAGTACTTC. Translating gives CASSLGGTGVYEQYF.

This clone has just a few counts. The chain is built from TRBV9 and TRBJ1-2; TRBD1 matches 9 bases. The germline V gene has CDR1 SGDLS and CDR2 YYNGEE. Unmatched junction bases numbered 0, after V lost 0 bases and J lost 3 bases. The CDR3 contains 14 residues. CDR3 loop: CASSVGTGDYGYTF. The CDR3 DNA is TGTGCCAGCAGCGTAGGGACAGGGGACTATGGCTACACCTTC.

DNA of the CDR3: TGTGCCAGTAATGAGGGAAAGAATTCACCCCTCCACTTT. Its protein is CASNEGKNSPLHF. This sequence joins TRBV19 and TRBJ1-6; D remains ambiguous. The V gene lost 7 bases and the J gene lost 7 bases, with 11 bases spanning the gap. This CDR3 has 13 residues. Looked up from germline, CDR1 is LNHDA and CDR2 is SQIVND (reference sequence).

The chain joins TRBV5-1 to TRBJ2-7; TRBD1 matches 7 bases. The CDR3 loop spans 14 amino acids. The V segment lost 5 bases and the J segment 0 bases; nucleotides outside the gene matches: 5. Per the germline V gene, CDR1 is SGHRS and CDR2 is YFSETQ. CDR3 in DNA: TGCGCCAGCAGTTTAACAGGGGTCTCCTACGAGCAGTACTTC. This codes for CASSLTGVSYEQYF.

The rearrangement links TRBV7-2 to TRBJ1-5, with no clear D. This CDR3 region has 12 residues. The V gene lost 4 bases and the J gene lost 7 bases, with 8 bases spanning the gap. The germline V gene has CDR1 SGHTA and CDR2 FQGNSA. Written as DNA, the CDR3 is TGTGCCAGCAGCTCCAGGTACCAGCCCCAGCATTTT. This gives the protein CASSSRYQPQHF.

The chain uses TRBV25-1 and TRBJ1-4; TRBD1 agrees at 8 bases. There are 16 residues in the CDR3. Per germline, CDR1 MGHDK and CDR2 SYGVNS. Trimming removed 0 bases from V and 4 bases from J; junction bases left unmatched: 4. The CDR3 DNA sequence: TGTGCCAGCAGTGAATATTGGACAGGGCTTAATGAAAAACTGTTTTTT. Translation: CASSEYWTGLNEKLFF.

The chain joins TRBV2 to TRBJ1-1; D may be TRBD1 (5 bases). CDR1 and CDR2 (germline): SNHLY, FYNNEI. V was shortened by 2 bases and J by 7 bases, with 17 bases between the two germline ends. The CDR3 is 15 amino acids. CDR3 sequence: CASSETPGGRGEAFF. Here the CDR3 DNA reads TGTGCCAGCAGTGAAACCCCCGGGGGTCGCGGTGAAGCTTTCTTT.

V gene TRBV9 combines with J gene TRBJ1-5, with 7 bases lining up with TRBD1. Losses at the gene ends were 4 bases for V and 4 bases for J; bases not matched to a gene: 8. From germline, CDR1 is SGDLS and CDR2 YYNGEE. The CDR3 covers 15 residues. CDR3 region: CASSPGHRGNQPQHF. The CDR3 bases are TGTGCCAGCAGCCCTGGGCACAGGGGTAATCAGCCCCAGCATTTT. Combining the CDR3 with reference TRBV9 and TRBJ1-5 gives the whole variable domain DSGVTQTPKHLITATGQRVTLRCSPRSGDLSVYWYQQSLDQGLQFLIQYYNGEERAKGNILERFSAQQFPDLHSELNLSSLELGDSALYFCASSPGHRGNQPQHFGDGTRLSIL.

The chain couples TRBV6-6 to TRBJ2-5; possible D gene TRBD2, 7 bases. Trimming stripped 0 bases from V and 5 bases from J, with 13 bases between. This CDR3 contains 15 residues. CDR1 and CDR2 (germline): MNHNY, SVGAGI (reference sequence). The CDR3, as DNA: TGTGCCAGCAGTTACTCGGGGGGGCCCGGGGAGACCCAGTACTTC. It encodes CASSYSGGPGETQYF.

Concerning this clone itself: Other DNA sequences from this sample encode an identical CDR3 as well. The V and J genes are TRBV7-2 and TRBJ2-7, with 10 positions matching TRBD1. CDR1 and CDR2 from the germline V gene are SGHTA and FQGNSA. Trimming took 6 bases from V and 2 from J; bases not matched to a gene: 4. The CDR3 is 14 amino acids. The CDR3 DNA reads TGTGCCAGCAGTCGGGACAGGGGCACCTACGAGCAGTACTTC. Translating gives CASSRDRGTYEQYF. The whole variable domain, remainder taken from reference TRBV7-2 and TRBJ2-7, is GAGVSQSPSNKVTEKGKDVELRCDPISGHTALYWYRQSLGQGLEFLIYFQGNSAPDKSGLPSDRFSAERTGGSVSTLTIQRTQQEDSAVYLCASSRDRGTYEQYFGPGTRLTVT.

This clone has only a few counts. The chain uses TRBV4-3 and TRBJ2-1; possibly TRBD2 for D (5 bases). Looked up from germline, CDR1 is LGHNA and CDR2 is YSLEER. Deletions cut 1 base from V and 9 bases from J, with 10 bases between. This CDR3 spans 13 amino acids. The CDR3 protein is CASSQVAGIEQFF. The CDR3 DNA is TGCGCCAGCAGCCAAGTGGCCGGGATTGAGCAGTTCTTC.

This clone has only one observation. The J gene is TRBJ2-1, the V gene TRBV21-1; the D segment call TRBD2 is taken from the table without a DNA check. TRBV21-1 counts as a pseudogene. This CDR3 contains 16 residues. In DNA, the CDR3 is TGTGCCAGCAGCAATTCCCGGCTAGCGGTGTACAATGAGCAGTTCTTC. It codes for CASSNSRLAVYNEQFF.

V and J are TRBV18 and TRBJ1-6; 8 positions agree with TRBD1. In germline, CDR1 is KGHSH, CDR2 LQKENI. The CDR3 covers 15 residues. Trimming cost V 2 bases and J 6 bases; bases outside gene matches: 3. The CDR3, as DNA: TGTGCCAGCTCACCAGGACAGGGTATTAATTCACCCCTCCACTTT. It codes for CASSPGQGINSPLHF.

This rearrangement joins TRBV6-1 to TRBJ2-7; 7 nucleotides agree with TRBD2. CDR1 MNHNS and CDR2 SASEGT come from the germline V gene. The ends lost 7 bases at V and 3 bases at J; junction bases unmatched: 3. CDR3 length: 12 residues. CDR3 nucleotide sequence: TGTGCCAGCATAGGACTAGGCTACGAGCAGTACTTC. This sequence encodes CASIGLGYEQYF.

CDR3 region: CASSPETLNTEAFF. In DNA form, the CDR3 reads TGTGCCAGCTCACCCGAGACTTTGAACACTGAAGCTTTCTTT. This chain uses TRBV18 with TRBJ1-1; the D is unclear. CDR3 size: 14 residues. The germline CDR1 and CDR2 sequences are KGHSH and LQKENI. The V gene lost 3 bases and the J gene lost 0 bases, with 8 bases spanning the gap.

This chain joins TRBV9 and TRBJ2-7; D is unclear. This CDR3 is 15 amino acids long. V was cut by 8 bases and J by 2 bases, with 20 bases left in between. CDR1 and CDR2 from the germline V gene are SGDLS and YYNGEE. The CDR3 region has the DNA TGTGCCAGACGAATCAGAGGCCCCCAACCCTACGAGCAGTACTTC. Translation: CARRIRGPQPYEQYF.

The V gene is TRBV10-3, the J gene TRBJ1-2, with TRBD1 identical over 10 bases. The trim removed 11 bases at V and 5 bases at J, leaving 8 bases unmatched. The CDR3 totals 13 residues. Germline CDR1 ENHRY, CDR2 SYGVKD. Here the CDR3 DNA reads TGTGCCGGACGACAGGGGGCGACTTATGGCTACACCTTC. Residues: CAGRQGATYGYTF.

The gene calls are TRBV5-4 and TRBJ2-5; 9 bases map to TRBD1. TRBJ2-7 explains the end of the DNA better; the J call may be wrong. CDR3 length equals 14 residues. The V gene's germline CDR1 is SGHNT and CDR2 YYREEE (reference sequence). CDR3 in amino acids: CASSGTGGFGEQYF. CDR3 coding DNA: TGTGCCAGCAGCGGAACAGGGGGCTTTGGCGAGCAGTACTTC.

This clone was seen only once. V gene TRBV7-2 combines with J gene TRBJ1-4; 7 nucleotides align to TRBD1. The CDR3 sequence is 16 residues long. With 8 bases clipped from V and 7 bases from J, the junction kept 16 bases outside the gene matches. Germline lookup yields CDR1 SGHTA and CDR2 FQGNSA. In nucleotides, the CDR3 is TGTGCCAGCCCCTTAAAACAGGGGAATAGGACTGAAAAACTGTTTTTT. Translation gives CASPLKQGNRTEKLFF.

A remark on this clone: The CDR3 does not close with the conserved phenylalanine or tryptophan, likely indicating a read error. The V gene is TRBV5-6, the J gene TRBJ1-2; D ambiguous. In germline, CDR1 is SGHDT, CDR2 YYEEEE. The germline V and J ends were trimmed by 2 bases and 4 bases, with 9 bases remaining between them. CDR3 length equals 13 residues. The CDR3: CASSLTEGYGYTL. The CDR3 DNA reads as TGTGCCAGCAGCTTAACAGAGGGCTATGGCTACACCCTC.

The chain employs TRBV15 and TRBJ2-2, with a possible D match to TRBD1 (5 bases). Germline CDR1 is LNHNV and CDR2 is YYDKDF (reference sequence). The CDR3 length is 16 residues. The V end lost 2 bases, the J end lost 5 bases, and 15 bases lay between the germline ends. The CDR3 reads CATSRLLDTLTGELFF. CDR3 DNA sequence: TGTGCCACCAGCAGACTGTTGGACACACTTACCGGGGAGCTGTTTTTT.

CDR3 sequence (DNA): TGTGCCAGCAGCTTAGAATGGCTAGTGGAGACCCAGTACTTC. It yields the protein CASSLEWLVETQYF. The J gene is TRBJ2-5, the V gene TRBV7-6, with D hard to call. The CDR3 sequence is 14 residues long. Trimming shortened V by 1 base and J by 5 bases, and 11 bases separated the two germline ends. Germline V CDR1 and CDR2: SGHVS, FNYEAQ.

CDR3 sequence: CASSLGAGGNSPLHF. CDR3 bases: TGTGCCAGCAGCTTAGGGGCGGGAGGGAATTCACCCCTCCACTTT. The chain joins TRBV7-2 to TRBJ1-6, with D unclear. CDR3 length: 15 residues. The V gene lost 1 base and the J gene lost 7 bases, with 11 bases spanning the gap. Per the germline V gene, CDR1 is SGHTA and CDR2 is FQGNSA.

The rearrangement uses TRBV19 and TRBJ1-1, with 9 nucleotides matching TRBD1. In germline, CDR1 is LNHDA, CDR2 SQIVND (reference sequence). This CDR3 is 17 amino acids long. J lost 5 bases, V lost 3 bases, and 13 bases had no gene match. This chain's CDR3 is CASSIPQPGQGRTEAFF. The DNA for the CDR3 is TGTGCCAGTAGTATCCCTCAACCGGGACAGGGAAGGACTGAAGCTTTCTTT. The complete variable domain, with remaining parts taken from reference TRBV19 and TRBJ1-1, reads DGGITQSPKYLFRKEGQNVTLSCEQNLNHDAMYWYRQDPGQGLRLIYYSQIVNDFQKGDIAEGYSVSREKKESFPLTVTSAQKNPTAFYLCASSIPQPGQGRTEAFFGQGTRLTVV.